These T cell receptor beta chains were read from a single sample in a study of T-cell reconstitution after alpha-beta-depleted transplantation in children. TCRdb called the PCR reads again in MiXCR, with one record for every CDR3 protein. The repertoire has some 550,000 distinct CDR3 sequences, around 18% of them found once; the top ten carry roughly 3.3%. The source material was PBMCs from the stem cell graft donor, sampled from the stem cell graft. These receptors all stem from a human donor who donated a stem cell graft to a child with acute lymphoblastic leukemia. Each CDR3 is given with its conserved first and last residue. D genes are given only for firm matches. Rows may omit the clone size; those that give it use once, few, many or a size class.

D gene: -
clone size: -
V gene: TRBV18
J gene: TRBJ2-1
CDR3 DNA: TGTGCCAGCTCACCAAAGCAATCCTACAATGAGCAGTTCTTC
CDR3 protein: CASSPKQSYNEQFF

D gene: TRBD2
clone size: -
V gene: TRBV5-5
J gene: TRBJ2-2
CDR3 DNA: TGTGCCAGCAGCGTGGCAGTAGCGGGAGGAATCACCGGGGAGCTGTTTTTT
CDR3 protein: CASSVAVAGGITGELFF

D gene: -
clone size: -
V gene: TRBV18
J gene: TRBJ2-2
CDR3 DNA: TGTGCCAGCGCACCTACTTCGAACACCGGGGAGCTGTTTTTT
CDR3 protein: CASAPTSNTGELFF

D gene: -
clone size: -
V gene: TRBV12-3/TRBV12-4
J gene: TRBJ2-7
CDR3 DNA: TGTGCCAGTAAACCCGGGGAGTCCTACGAGCAGTACTTC
CDR3 protein: CASKPGESYEQYF

D gene: TRBD2
clone size: few
V gene: TRBV9
J gene: TRBJ2-3
CDR3 DNA: TGTGCCAGCAGCGTAGGAGCGGGAGCAGATACGCAGTATTTT
CDR3 protein: CASSVGAGADTQYF

D gene: -
clone size: -
V gene: TRBV29-1
J gene: TRBJ1-2
CDR3 DNA: TGCAGCGTTGCCCTGCAGGGAATAAACTATGGCTACACCTTC
CDR3 protein: CSVALQGINYGYTF

D gene: -
clone size: -
V gene: TRBV5-1
J gene: TRBJ1-3
CDR3 DNA: TGCGCCAGCAGCGCCCCGACAGGAGCTGGAAACACCATATATTTT
CDR3 protein: CASSAPTGAGNTIYF

D gene: TRBD2
clone size: -
V gene: TRBV20-1
J gene: TRBJ2-1
CDR3 DNA: TGCTGTGCTAAAACCCGACGACTAGCGGAAACCTACAATGAGCAGTTCTTC
CDR3 protein: CCAKTRRLAETYNEQFF

D gene: TRBD1
clone size: few
V gene: TRBV6-5
J gene: TRBJ2-7
CDR3 DNA: TGTGCCAGCAGTTACGAGAGGACAGGGGTCTCCGAGCAGTACTTC
CDR3 protein: CASSYERTGVSEQYF

D gene: -
clone size: -
V gene: TRBV7-3
J gene: TRBJ2-1
CDR3 DNA: TGTGCCAGCAGCTTAGGAGCAGGGAGTAGGAGCTCCTACAATGAGCAGTTCTTC
CDR3 protein: CASSLGAGSRSSYNEQFF

D gene: TRBD2
clone size: -
V gene: TRBV6-6
J gene: TRBJ2-3
CDR3 DNA: TGTGCCAGCACGGCGGGAGGGCCAGATACGCAGTATTTT
CDR3 protein: CASTAGGPDTQYF

D gene: TRBD1
clone size: many
V gene: TRBV5-1
J gene: TRBJ2-3
CDR3 DNA: TGCGCCAGCAGCCTGACAGGGTCCAGCACAGATACGCAGTATTTT
CDR3 protein: CASSLTGSSTDTQYF

D gene: -
clone size: -
V gene: TRBV9
J gene: TRBJ2-3
CDR3 DNA: TGTGCCAGCAGCGTAGAGGGGAAGGGGACCCCTCACCGCACAGATACGCAGTATTTT
CDR3 protein: CASSVEGKGTPHRTDTQYF

D gene: TRBD1
clone size: few
V gene: TRBV5-1
J gene: TRBJ1-2
CDR3 DNA: TGCGCCAGCAAAATGACACAGGGGGCTGGAAATGGCTACACCTTC
CDR3 protein: CASKMTQGAGNGYTF

D gene: TRBD2
clone size: few
V gene: TRBV20-1
J gene: TRBJ2-2
CDR3 DNA: TGCAGTGCTAGAGATCCAGGACTAGCGGACACCGGGGAGCTGTTTTTT
CDR3 protein: CSARDPGLADTGELFF

D gene: TRBD1
clone size: -
V gene: TRBV18
J gene: TRBJ1-4
CDR3 DNA: TGTGCCAGCTCAACGGGACAGGGAAATGAAAAACTGTTTTTT
CDR3 protein: CASSTGQGNEKLFF

D gene: -
clone size: -
V gene: TRBV5-1
J gene: TRBJ1-2
CDR3 DNA: TGCGCCAGCAGCAAAACCGGGAGTAACTATGGCTACACCTTC
CDR3 protein: CASSKTGSNYGYTF

D gene: -
clone size: -
V gene: TRBV6-5
J gene: TRBJ2-7
CDR3 DNA: TGTGCCAGCAGTTACTTGGGCGATTTCTACTACGAGCAGTACTTC
CDR3 protein: CASSYLGDFYYEQYF

D gene: TRBD1
clone size: few
V gene: TRBV12-3/TRBV12-4
J gene: TRBJ2-1
CDR3 DNA: TGTGCCAGCAGTTGGGGGACAGTTTTGGAGCAGTTCTTC
CDR3 protein: CASSWGTVLEQFF

D gene: -
clone size: -
V gene: TRBV20-1
J gene: TRBJ2-7
CDR3 DNA: TGCAGTGCTCCCTATCCCCGGAGCTACGAGCAGTACTTC
CDR3 protein: CSAPYPRSYEQYF

D gene: TRBD2
clone size: few
V gene: TRBV5-1
J gene: TRBJ2-1
CDR3 DNA: TGCGCCAGCAGCCCCCGACTAGCGGGAGTGACGGGCTCCTACAATGAGCAGTTCTTC
CDR3 protein: CASSPRLAGVTGSYNEQFF

D gene: TRBD2
clone size: few
V gene: TRBV12-3/TRBV12-4
J gene: TRBJ2-5
CDR3 DNA: TGTGCCAGCATGGTAGGACTAGCGGGAGGGTCGGAGACCCAGTACTTC
CDR3 protein: CASMVGLAGGSETQYF

D gene: -
clone size: -
V gene: TRBV5-1
J gene: TRBJ2-7
CDR3 DNA: TGCACCAGCAGGGCAGGTATGGCCTACGAGCAGTACTTC
CDR3 protein: CTSRAGMAYEQYF

D gene: TRBD1
clone size: -
V gene: TRBV5-1
J gene: TRBJ2-1
CDR3 DNA: TGCGCCAGCAGCGGGACAGGGGGCTCTGAGCAGTTCTTC
CDR3 protein: CASSGTGGSEQFF

D gene: -
clone size: few
V gene: TRBV30
J gene: TRBJ2-5
CDR3 DNA: TGTGCCTGGAGTGTGACAGGCAGCGGAGAGACCCAGTACTTC
CDR3 protein: CAWSVTGSGETQYF

D gene: TRBD2
clone size: few
V gene: TRBV7-9
J gene: TRBJ2-7
CDR3 DNA: TGTGCCAGCAGCTCCCTTGAAAAGCGGGGTTCTTTCGAGCAGTACTTC
CDR3 protein: CASSSLEKRGSFEQYF

D gene: TRBD1
clone size: many
V gene: TRBV12-3/TRBV12-4
J gene: TRBJ1-1
CDR3 DNA: TGTGCCAGCAGTTTAGTACAGGGGAGTACTGAAGCTTTCTTT
CDR3 protein: CASSLVQGSTEAFF

D gene: TRBD2
clone size: -
V gene: TRBV2
J gene: TRBJ2-7
CDR3 DNA: TGTGCCAGCAGCCTACCTCGACTAGCGGGAAGGATCGAGCAGTACTTC
CDR3 protein: CASSLPRLAGRIEQYF

D gene: -
clone size: few
V gene: TRBV5-1
J gene: TRBJ2-3
CDR3 DNA: TGCGCCAGCAGCTTGGGGACATTCACAGATACGCAGTATTTT
CDR3 protein: CASSLGTFTDTQYF

D gene: -
clone size: few
V gene: TRBV20-1
J gene: TRBJ1-2
CDR3 DNA: TGCCTGCCTATGGCCACACCTGAGGGTGTCTTC
CDR3 protein: CLPMATPEGVF

D gene: -
clone size: -
V gene: TRBV20-1
J gene: TRBJ1-1
CDR3 DNA: TGCAGTGCTAGAGATGGCCGCCCAAACACTGAAGCTTTCTTT
CDR3 protein: CSARDGRPNTEAFF

D gene: -
clone size: few
V gene: TRBV5-1
J gene: TRBJ1-1
CDR3 DNA: TGCGCCAGCAGCTTGCGTCACGGAATGAACACTGAAGCTTTCTTT
CDR3 protein: CASSLRHGMNTEAFF

D gene: -
clone size: -
V gene: TRBV12-2
J gene: TRBJ2-3
CDR3 DNA: TGTGCAAGTCGCTTAGTAATCCCCAGCGGGAGTGAAACGCAGTATTTT
CDR3 protein: CASRLVIPSGSETQYF

D gene: TRBD2
clone size: few
V gene: TRBV27
J gene: TRBJ2-7
CDR3 DNA: TGTGCCAGCAGTCGGACTAGCGGGGCCTACGAGCAGTACTTC
CDR3 protein: CASSRTSGAYEQYF

D gene: TRBD1
clone size: few
V gene: TRBV29-1
J gene: TRBJ1-5
CDR3 DNA: TGCAGCGTGGGGTGGGACAGGGTCGGCAATCAGCCCCAGCATTTT
CDR3 protein: CSVGWDRVGNQPQHF

D gene: TRBD1
clone size: -
V gene: TRBV29-1
J gene: TRBJ1-5
CDR3 DNA: TGCAGCGTTATCGACAGGGGGCATTTCGGGAATCAGCCCCAGCATTTT
CDR3 protein: CSVIDRGHFGNQPQHF

D gene: TRBD1
clone size: few
V gene: TRBV29-1
J gene: TRBJ1-2
CDR3 DNA: TGCAGCGTTGAAAACAGGGGGCACGGCTACACCTTC
CDR3 protein: CSVENRGHGYTF

D gene: -
clone size: -
V gene: TRBV6-1
J gene: TRBJ2-5
CDR3 DNA: TGTGCCAGCAGTCAGATAAGTCGGGAGACCCAGTACTTC
CDR3 protein: CASSQISRETQYF

D gene: TRBD2
clone size: -
V gene: TRBV5-6
J gene: TRBJ2-1
CDR3 DNA: TGTGCCAGCAGCTTGGGGACTAGCGGGAGCTGGCCGTTCTTC
CDR3 protein: CASSLGTSGSWPFF

D gene: TRBD2
clone size: -
V gene: TRBV11-1
J gene: TRBJ2-2
CDR3 DNA: TGTGCCAGCAGCTTAACGGGAGGGCCCTTCGGGGAGCTGTTTTTT
CDR3 protein: CASSLTGGPFGELFF

D gene: -
clone size: -
V gene: TRBV18
J gene: TRBJ2-1
CDR3 DNA: TGTGCCAGCTCACCACCGAGTCGGCCTAGAGAGCAGTTCTTC
CDR3 protein: CASSPPSRPREQFF

D gene: -
clone size: -
V gene: TRBV5-1
J gene: TRBJ2-2
CDR3 DNA: TGCGCCAGCAGCGAGGACGTCGGGACACCGAACACCGGGGAGCTGTTTTTT
CDR3 protein: CASSEDVGTPNTGELFF

D gene: TRBD1
clone size: -
V gene: TRBV27
J gene: TRBJ1-2
CDR3 DNA: TGTGCCAGCAGTTACGGGACAGCCTATGGCTACACCTTC
CDR3 protein: CASSYGTAYGYTF

D gene: -
clone size: few
V gene: TRBV27
J gene: TRBJ2-7
CDR3 DNA: TGTGCCAGCAGTTTAAAGGGACCTTCCTACGAGCAGTACTTC
CDR3 protein: CASSLKGPSYEQYF

D gene: -
clone size: few
V gene: TRBV6-1
J gene: TRBJ1-1
CDR3 DNA: TGTGCCAGCAGGGCCATGGGGGGCTCGGGGACTGAAGCTTTCTTT
CDR3 protein: CASRAMGGSGTEAFF

D gene: -
clone size: -
V gene: TRBV7-2
J gene: TRBJ2-1
CDR3 DNA: TGTGCCAGCAGCTTCGCTTTCCGTGAGCAGTTCTTC
CDR3 protein: CASSFAFREQFF

D gene: TRBD1
clone size: -
V gene: TRBV28
J gene: TRBJ1-5
CDR3 DNA: TGTGCCAGCAGTTTATGGGGGCCGGCAGGGGGTAATCAGCCCCAGCATTTT
CDR3 protein: CASSLWGPAGGNQPQHF

D gene: TRBD1
clone size: many
V gene: TRBV7-9
J gene: TRBJ1-1
CDR3 DNA: TGTGCCAGCAGCCCTCGGACAGGGAACACTGAAGCTTTCTTT
CDR3 protein: CASSPRTGNTEAFF

D gene: TRBD2
clone size: -
V gene: TRBV28
J gene: TRBJ2-1
CDR3 DNA: TGTGCCAGCAGCTCCCAACTAGCGTCCTACAATGAGCAGTTCTTC
CDR3 protein: CASSSQLASYNEQFF

D gene: TRBD1
clone size: -
V gene: TRBV12-3/TRBV12-4
J gene: TRBJ2-3
CDR3 DNA: TGTGCCAGCAGTCCAGGGGGCAGGACGCAGTATTTT
CDR3 protein: CASSPGGRTQYF